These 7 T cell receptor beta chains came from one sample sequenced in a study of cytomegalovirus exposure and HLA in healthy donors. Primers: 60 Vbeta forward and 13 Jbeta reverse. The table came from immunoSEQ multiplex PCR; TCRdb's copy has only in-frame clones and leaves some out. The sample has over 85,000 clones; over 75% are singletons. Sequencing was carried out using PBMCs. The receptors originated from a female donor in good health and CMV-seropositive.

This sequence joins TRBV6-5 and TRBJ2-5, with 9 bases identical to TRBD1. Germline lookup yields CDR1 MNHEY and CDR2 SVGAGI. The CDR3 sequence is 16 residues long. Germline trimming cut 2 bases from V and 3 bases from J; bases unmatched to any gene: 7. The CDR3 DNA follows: TGTGCCAGCAGTTACACCGTGGGACAGGGAAAAGAGACCCAGTACTTC. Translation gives CASSYTVGQGKETQYF.

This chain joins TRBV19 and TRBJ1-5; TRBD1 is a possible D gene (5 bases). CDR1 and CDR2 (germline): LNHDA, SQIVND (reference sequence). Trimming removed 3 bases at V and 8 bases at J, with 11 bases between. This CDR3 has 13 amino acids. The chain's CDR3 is CASSIGPTEPQHF. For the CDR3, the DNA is TGTGCCAGTAGTATCGGGCCGACAGAGCCCCAGCATTTT.

CDR3 amino acids: CASTKDMANTGELFF. As DNA, the CDR3 is TGTGCCAGCACCAAGGACATGGCGAACACCGGGGAGCTGTTTTTT. The V gene is TRBV6-4, the J gene TRBJ2-2, with D tentatively TRBD1 (5 bases). Germline V lookup: CDR1 MRHNA, CDR2 SNTAGT. The CDR3 is 15 amino acids. Trimming pared 7 bases from V and 0 bases from J, leaving 12 bases between.

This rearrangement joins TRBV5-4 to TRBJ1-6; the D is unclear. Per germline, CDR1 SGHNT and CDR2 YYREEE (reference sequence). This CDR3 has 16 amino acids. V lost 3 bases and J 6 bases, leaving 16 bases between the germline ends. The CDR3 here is CASSSEPGILNSPLHF. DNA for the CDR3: TGTGCCAGCAGCTCAGAACCCGGGATACTTAATTCACCCCTCCACTTT.

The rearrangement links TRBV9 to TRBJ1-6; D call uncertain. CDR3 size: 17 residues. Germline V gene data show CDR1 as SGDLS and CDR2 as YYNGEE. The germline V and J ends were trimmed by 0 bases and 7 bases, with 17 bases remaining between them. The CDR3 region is CASSVGFAGFSNSPLHF. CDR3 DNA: TGTGCCAGCAGCGTAGGGTTCGCAGGCTTCTCAAATTCACCCCTCCACTTT.

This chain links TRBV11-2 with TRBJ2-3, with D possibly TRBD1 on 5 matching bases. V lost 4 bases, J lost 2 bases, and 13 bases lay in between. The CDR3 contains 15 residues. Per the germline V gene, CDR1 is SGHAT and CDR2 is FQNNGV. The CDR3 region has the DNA TGTGCCAGCAGCTCAAGTGAGACAGTCACAGATACGCAGTATTTT. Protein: CASSSSETVTDTQYF.

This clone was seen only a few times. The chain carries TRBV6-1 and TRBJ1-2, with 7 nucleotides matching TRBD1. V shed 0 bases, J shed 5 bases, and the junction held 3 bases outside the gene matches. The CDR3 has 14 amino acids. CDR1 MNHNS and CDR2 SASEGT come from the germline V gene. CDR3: CASSEAGGSYGYTF. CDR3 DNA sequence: TGTGCCAGCAGTGAAGCAGGGGGCTCATATGGCTACACCTTC.